These 13 T cell receptor beta chains share one sample of origin, sequenced in a study of beta chain features in type 1 diabetes. Expressed TCRB transcripts were sequenced, since all the RNA that had been isolated was reverse transcribed. Repertoires were generated with immunoSEQ multiplex PCR, while TCRdb's copy carries only in-frame clones and drops some. The sample contains about 400,000 clones, about 12% of which appear only once. Source material: naive CD4+ T cells from blood. These receptors were collected from a man younger than 30 in good health.

This clone was seen a handful of times. The J gene is TRBJ2-5, the V gene TRBV5-1; D possibly corresponds to TRBD2 (5 bases). V lost 0 bases to trimming and J lost 2 bases, with 11 bases between them. The CDR3 extends over 15 amino acids. CDR1 is SGHRS, CDR2 YFSETQ, per germline. CDR3 amino acids: CASSLGSAFQETQYF. The CDR3 bases are TGCGCCAGCAGCTTGGGTAGCGCCTTTCAAGAGACCCAGTACTTC.

In this sample, this clone turned up a few times. The chain employs TRBV5-1 and TRBJ2-7, with 9 bases matching TRBD2. V shed 0 bases and J 4 bases; nucleotides not matched to a gene: 5. This CDR3 contains 15 residues. Germline V gives CDR1 SGHRS, CDR2 YFSETQ. In nucleotides, the CDR3 is TGCGCCAGCAGCTTGGATCCTAGCGGGGTTTACGAGCAGTACTTC. It translates to CASSLDPSGVYEQYF.

The sample holds a few counts of this clone. This sequence joins TRBV7-3 and TRBJ2-7, with 7 bases fitting TRBD1. The V and J ends lost 4 bases and 4 bases, in that order; junction bases with no gene match: 1. CDR1 is SGHTA and CDR2 is FQGTGA in the germline V gene. This CDR3 is 12 amino acids long. CDR3 sequence: CASSSQGYEQYF. The CDR3 coding sequence is TGTGCCAGCAGCTCACAGGGGTACGAGCAGTACTTC.

CDR3 sequence (DNA): TGTGCCAGCAGTAACAGGGTGCAAGAGACCCAGTACTTC. This encodes CASSNRVQETQYF. The chain couples TRBV7-8 to TRBJ2-5, with D tentatively TRBD1 (6 bases). The CDR3 runs 13 residues. Germline CDR1 is SGHVS and CDR2 is FQNEAQ. The V gene lost 6 bases and the J gene lost 2 bases, with 10 bases spanning the gap.

The CDR3 DNA is TGTGCCAGCAGCTCGCGTAGCGGGGAGCAGTTCTTC. The encoded protein is CASSSRSGEQFF. This chain joins TRBV7-9 and TRBJ2-1, with 7 bases lining up with TRBD2. The CDR3 runs 12 residues. Germline trimming cut 4 bases from V and 10 bases from J; bases unmatched to any gene: 4. Germline assignment: CDR1 SEHNR and CDR2 FQNEAQ (reference sequence).

This clone has more than one count but fewer than ten. The V and J genes are TRBV6-5 and TRBJ2-4; the D is unclear. The CDR3 is 16 amino acids. The germline CDR1 and CDR2 sequences are MNHEY and SVGAGI. V lost 2 bases and J 1 base, leaving 12 bases between the germline ends. The CDR3 nucleotides are TGTGCCAGCAGTTACCTCTACAGTAGTGCCAAAAACATTCAGTACTTC. Protein: CASSYLYSSAKNIQYF.

This clone has more than one count but fewer than ten. CDR3 bases: TGTGCCAGCAGCCAGCTCAGGGGCACTGAAGCTTTCTTT. Its translation is CASSQLRGTEAFF. This chain links TRBV7-9 with TRBJ1-1; tentative D call: TRBD1 (6 bases). Germline CDR1 is SEHNR and CDR2 is FQNEAQ (reference sequence). This CDR3 has 13 residues. The V and J ends lost 5 bases and 4 bases respectively, with 11 bases between them.

The chain is built from TRBV14 and TRBJ2-1; D is ambiguous. Trimming removed 4 bases at V and 4 bases at J, with 8 bases between. This CDR3 has 13 amino acids. Germline-derived CDR1 and CDR2 are SGHDN and FVKESK. The CDR3 reads CASSRRSYNEQFF. For the CDR3, the DNA is TGTGCCAGCAGCCGAAGGAGTTACAATGAGCAGTTCTTC. Filled out from reference TRBV14 and TRBJ2-1, the complete variable domain reads EAGVTQFPSHSVIEKGQTVTLRCDPISGHDNLYWYRRVMGKEIKFLLHFVKESKQDESGMPNNRFLAERTGGTYSTLKVQPAELEDSGVYFCASSRRSYNEQFFGPGTRLTVL.

This clone was seen a handful of times. V and J are TRBV28 and TRBJ2-5; 9 bases fit TRBD2. From germline, CDR1 is MDHEN and CDR2 SYDVKM. V was pared by 8 bases and J by 5 bases, with 9 bases of the junction left unmatched. The CDR3 is made up of 14 amino acids. The CDR3 sequence: CASASGGGAETQYF. DNA of the CDR3: TGTGCCAGCGCCAGTGGCGGGGGGGCGGAGACCCAGTACTTC. Full variable domain (outside the CDR3, taken from reference TRBV28 and TRBJ2-5): DVKVTQSSRYLVKRTGEKVFLECVQDMDHENMFWYRQDPGLGLRLIYFSYDVKMKEKGDIPEGYSVSREKKERFSLILESASTNQTSMYLCASASGGGAETQYFGPGTRLLVL.

The chain uses TRBV9 and TRBJ2-5; 10 positions agree with TRBD2. Germline loops: CDR1 SGDLS, CDR2 YYNGEE. The CDR3 extends over 17 amino acids. V lost 0 bases, J lost 5 bases, and 10 bases stayed unmatched. This chain's CDR3 is CASSVGGLAGVGETQYF. CDR3 in DNA: TGTGCCAGCAGCGTAGGAGGTCTAGCGGGAGTCGGGGAGACCCAGTACTTC.

CDR3: CASSLLGQPYSYEQYF. CDR3 DNA: TGTGCCAGCAGTTTATTGGGACAGCCATATTCCTACGAGCAGTACTTC. The chain employs TRBV28 and TRBJ2-7; 7 bases fit TRBD1. Germline loops: CDR1 MDHEN, CDR2 SYDVKM. V lost 1 base, J lost 1 base, and 7 bases stayed unmatched. This CDR3 is 16 amino acids long.

This clone was found a few times. The chain uses TRBV15 and TRBJ2-3; TRBD1 matches 8 bases. The CDR3 sequence is 15 residues long. J lost 6 bases, V lost 3 bases, and 8 bases had no gene match. The germline V gene encodes CDR1 LNHNV and CDR2 YYDKDF (reference sequence). For the CDR3, the DNA is TGTGCCACCAGCAGGGACAGGGTTGTGTCTGATACGCAGTATTTT. Translation: CATSRDRVVSDTQYF.

This clone was found a few times. The chain combines TRBV14 with TRBJ2-7; D may be TRBD1 (6 bases). Trimming removed 6 bases from V and 4 bases from J, with 16 bases in between. Germline CDR1 SGHDN, CDR2 FVKESK. CDR3 length equals 14 residues. CDR3 coding DNA: TGTGCCAGCAGTTCCTTAGACAGGTTGTACGAGCAGTACTTC. This encodes CASSSLDRLYEQYF.